These 10 T cell receptor beta chains were sequenced from one sample in a study of T cell repertoires in cytomegalovirus infection. TCRdb used MiXCR to reprocess the reads, holding one entry per CDR3 protein. Of approximately 500,000 distinct CDR3 sequences listed, about 11% were seen once; the top ten hold roughly a tenth. Material: PBMCs. These receptors came from a human donor in good health (CMV status not recorded). Some clones in this sample may be carry-over from other donors' samples.

In this sample, this clonotype turned up many times. This rearrangement joins TRBV6-1 to TRBJ2-6; TRBD2 matches at 9 bases. The CDR3 totals 18 residues. Per the germline V gene, CDR1 is MNHNS and CDR2 is SASEGT. Germline trimming cut 6 bases from V and 0 bases from J; bases unmatched to any gene: 9. CDR3 in amino acids: CASSYLSGSSSGANVLTF. As DNA, the CDR3 is TGTGCCAGCAGCTACCTTAGCGGGAGTAGCTCTGGGGCCAACGTCCTGACTTTC.

At least ten counts were recorded for this clonotype. The chain employs TRBV28 and TRBJ2-1; 7 positions match TRBD2. After removal of 4 bases from V and 11 bases from J, the junction contained 8 bases not matched to a gene. The CDR3 is 13 residues long. Germline loops: CDR1 MDHEN, CDR2 SYDVKM. The CDR3 DNA follows: TGTGCCAGCAGTTCGTGGACTAGGCAACAGCAGTTCTTC. It is translated as CASSSWTRQQQFF.

This clonotype has just a few counts. V usage is TRBV29-1 and J usage is TRBJ2-1; 15 nucleotides align to TRBD2. CDR1 and CDR2 (germline): SQVTM, ANQGSEA. The V and J ends lost 7 bases and 8 bases, in that order; junction bases with no gene match: 12. This CDR3 contains 16 residues. This CDR3 reads CSALPGTSGGMDEQFF. The CDR3 region has the DNA TGCAGCGCTTTACCAGGGACTAGCGGGGGGATGGATGAGCAGTTCTTC.

This clonotype was detected a few times. The chain joins TRBV20-1 to TRBJ2-7, with TRBD1 matching over 8 bases. V shed 0 bases, J shed 0 bases, and the junction held 7 bases outside the gene matches. The CDR3 has 16 residues. CDR1 is DFQATT and CDR2 is SNEGSKA in the germline V gene (reference sequence). CDR3 residues: CSAREDRGRFSYEQYF. DNA for the CDR3: TGCAGTGCTAGAGAAGACAGGGGCCGTTTCTCCTACGAGCAGTACTTC.

The CDR3 protein is CASSQELRDYQPQHF. The CDR3 nucleotides read TGTGCCAGCAGCCAAGAATTGAGGGATTATCAGCCCCAGCATTTT. The chain combines TRBV4-2 with TRBJ1-5, with D uncertain. The CDR3 has 15 residues. From germline, CDR1 is LGHNA and CDR2 YNFKEQ. V was clipped by 0 bases and J by 5 bases, with 11 bases between them.

This clonotype was observed many times. The genes are TRBV4-1 and TRBJ1-3; D unresolved. This CDR3 spans 11 amino acids. In germline, CDR1 is MGHRA, CDR2 YSYEKL. Trimming took 3 bases from V and 4 from J, leaving 1 base between them. CDR3 residues: CASSQGNTIYF. The CDR3 DNA reads as TGCGCCAGCAGCCAGGGAAACACCATATATTTT.

A word on this clonotype: This could be a read error, since a much larger clone is one nucleotide away. In this CDR3 the conserved last residue, phenylalanine or tryptophan, is missing, so a read error is likely. The chain recombines TRBV7-9 with TRBJ1-1; 10 nucleotides agree with TRBD1. The J segment lost 11 bases and the V segment lost 5 bases, leaving 2 bases of the junction unmatched. Germline V CDR1 and CDR2: SEHNR, FQNEAQ (reference sequence). There are 11 residues in the CDR3. The CDR3 here is CASSRDRGAFS. The CDR3 DNA sequence: TGTGCCAGCAGCAGGGACAGGGGTGCTTTCTCT.

This clonotype appeared many times. V and J are TRBV20-1 and TRBJ1-4, with D possibly matching TRBD1 (5 bases). This CDR3 region has 14 residues. With 2 bases removed from V and 1 base from J, the gap between germline ends came to 8 bases. From germline, CDR1 is DFQATT and CDR2 SNEGSKA (reference sequence). CDR3 bases: TGCAGTGCTAGAAGTGGGGGAACTAATGAAAAACTGTTTTTT. Amino acid sequence: CSARSGGTNEKLFF.

This clonotype was found many times. The J gene is TRBJ1-6, the V gene TRBV19, with no clear D. V was trimmed by 0 bases and J by 7 bases, leaving 10 bases between them. CDR1 is LNHDA, CDR2 SQIVND, per germline (reference sequence). This CDR3 is built from 15 residues. The DNA of the CDR3 is TGTGCCAGTAGTATAGAGGCCTCGAGGAATTCACCCCTCCACTTT. This sequence encodes CASSIEASRNSPLHF.

This clonotype was observed a handful of times. The chain couples TRBV10-3 to TRBJ2-2; D tentatively fits TRBD1 or TRBD2 (5 bases each). Germline V gives CDR1 ENHRY, CDR2 SYGVKD. This CDR3 comprises 16 residues. Trimming took off 3 bases at V and 7 bases at J, with 18 bases between the two ends. In DNA, the CDR3 is TGTGCCATCAGTGATTTACTGGGGACCGCTGGCGGGGAGCTGTTTTTT. This translates into CAISDLLGTAGGELFF.